Included here is one T cell receptor beta chain sequence, with context. Its cognate antigen has yet to be identified. Qualities for individual bases were not recorded, and no much larger clone is one base off. The library came from PCR. TCRdb names Illumina HiSeq 2500 as the instrument used. To normalize quantification of the TCRbeta repertoire, the TCR libraries were built with molecular barcoding that relied on unique molecular identifiers. The public reads were reprocessed in TCRdb via fastp at Q25 and MiXCR, keeping in-frame beta chains. Each entry merges the rows of one CDR3 protein and shows their most common DNA and genes. The sample table records some 80,000 distinct CDR3 sequences; 15% to 20% of these occur just once. 45% to 55% of the sample is in the top ten clones. The data belong to a study of T-cell reconstitution after alpha-beta-depleted transplantation in children (dated by TCRdb to 2016 to 2017). Regarding the study in general: T-cell immune reconstitution after TCRalphabeta/CD19-depleted allogeneic hematopoietic cell transplantation in children was quantitatively tracked in the study by means of TCR repertoire profiling. Points the paper makes about the study in general: The high TCRbeta diversity at day 60 in some patients was ascribed to recipient T cells and intrathymic progenitors that had survived conditioning. Over the following months the frequencies of hyperexpanded clones went down, and after one year T-cell counts and TCRbeta diversity were mostly credited to newly produced T cells. About two months after transplant, the apparently early recovery of alphabetaT-cell counts reportedly depended on just several hundred clones that had expanded rapidly and came from non-depleted graft cells.

CDR1 and CDR2 are read off the germline V gene as SGHVS and FQNEAQ. V is shortened by 9 bases, J by 2 bases, and the region joining them spans 14 bases. Reading from cysteine to phenylalanine, the CDR3 counts 13 amino acids. The DNA shown is the 39-base CDR3, in frame from base 1. According to the study, the label for this sample's treatment or condition signals: allogeneic hematopoietic cell transplantation with graft depleted of TCRalphabeta T cells and CD19 B cells. TCRalphabeta/CD19-depleted allogeneic hematopoietic cell grafts were given to the transplant recipients, all of whom were children. The sequenced sample was PBMCs, mostly from graft donor cells, obtained 360 days after TCRalphabeta/CD19-depleted stem cell transplant. The sequence came from a male patient between 2 and 10 years old who had a stem cell transplant for acute lymphoblastic leukemia, so the T cells may come from the graft donor. Recombination connected TRBV7-8 to TRBJ2-7; a confident D gene designation cannot be given. The sequence in DNA is TGTGCCAGTCGCAGGACCTCCGCCTACGAGCAGTACTTC. Protein translation: CASRRTSAYEQYF.